The 32 T cell receptor beta chains below come from one sample, sequenced in a study of blood T cell repertoires in COVID-19. Measured with immunoSEQ multiplex PCR; TCRdb has only the in-frame clones, and not every one. The sample yields 120,000 or so clones, about four fifths seen once. The sample consisted of peripheral blood. The receptors stem from a man between 60 and 75 years old with active or convalescent COVID-19.

This sequence joins TRBV28 and TRBJ1-5; D is perhaps TRBD1 (5 bases). This CDR3 has 14 residues. Germline V gene data show CDR1 as MDHEN and CDR2 as SYDVKM. Trimming cost V 6 bases and J 5 bases, with 14 bases left between them. CDR3 sequence reads: CASRAGTVYQPQHF. In DNA, the CDR3 is TGTGCCAGCAGAGCCGGGACTGTCTATCAGCCCCAGCATTTT.

This rearrangement joins TRBV19 to TRBJ1-2; 9 positions agree with TRBD1. The CDR3 length is 14 residues. Germline CDR1 LNHDA, CDR2 SQIVND (reference sequence). The junction had 4 bases not matched to a gene; V was cut back by 1 base and J by 7 bases. The CDR3 loop is CASSIGDRASGYTF. DNA for the CDR3: TGTGCCAGTAGTATAGGGGACAGGGCGTCTGGCTACACCTTC.

This clone occurred once. The CDR3 loop is CASSNGGRGNTEAFF. As DNA, the CDR3 is TGTGCCAGTAGTAATGGAGGACGGGGGAACACTGAAGCTTTCTTT. This chain links TRBV19 with TRBJ1-1, with D uncertain. Trimming pared 4 bases from V and 1 base from J, leaving 13 bases between. This CDR3 comprises 15 residues. From germline, CDR1 is LNHDA and CDR2 SQIVND (reference sequence).

This clone has more than one count but fewer than ten. The chain couples TRBV5-1 to TRBJ2-2; D is uncertain. Looked up from germline, CDR1 is SGHRS and CDR2 is YFSETQ. CDR3 length equals 13 residues. Between the trimmed V and J ends, which lost 4 bases and 5 bases, there was a span of 9 bases. The CDR3, as DNA: TGCGCCAGCAGCCCGTTAGAGACCGGGGAGCTGTTTTTT. Translating gives CASSPLETGELFF.

This clone showed up just a few times. The chain has TRBV6-5 and TRBJ1-4; TRBD1 might be the D (5 bases). The CDR3 is 12 amino acids. Germline-derived CDR1 and CDR2 are MNHEY and SVGAGI. Trimming took 8 bases from V and 6 from J, leaving 10 bases between them. Written as DNA, the CDR3 is TGTGCCAGCTGGGGCGGCTATGAAAAACTGTTTTTT. Amino acids: CASWGGYEKLFF.

The genes are TRBV28 and TRBJ2-3; maybe TRBD2 (5 bases). The CDR3 consists of 12 residues. Germline CDR1 and CDR2: MDHEN and SYDVKM. Between the trimmed V and J ends, which lost 8 bases and 0 bases, there was a span of 6 bases. CDR3 sequence: CASSGSTDTQYF. The DNA for the CDR3 is TGTGCCAGCTCGGGGAGCACAGATACGCAGTATTTT.

This clone was detected many times. The genes are TRBV14 and TRBJ2-2, with D unresolved. Looked up from germline, CDR1 is SGHDN and CDR2 is FVKESK. The ends were cut back, 2 bases at V and 5 bases at J, with 6 bases in the middle. This CDR3 has 13 amino acids. The CDR3 loop is CASSQSVTGELFF. CDR3 DNA sequence: TGTGCCAGCAGCCAATCCGTGACCGGGGAGCTGTTTTTT. Full variable domain (remainder filled in from reference TRBV14 and TRBJ2-2): EAGVTQFPSHSVIEKGQTVTLRCDPISGHDNLYWYRRVMGKEIKFLLHFVKESKQDESGMPNNRFLAERTGGTYSTLKVQPAELEDSGVYFCASSQSVTGELFFGEGSRLTVL.

The chain links TRBV11-2 to TRBJ2-6; no clear D gene. The CDR3 extends over 16 amino acids. Germline CDR1 SGHAT, CDR2 FQNNGV. V shed 3 bases and J shed 0 bases, with 9 bases lying between them. CDR3 in amino acids: CASSFAASSGANVLTF. For the CDR3, the DNA is TGTGCCAGCAGCTTTGCAGCGTCCTCTGGGGCCAACGTCCTGACTTTC.

The chain recombines TRBV28 with TRBJ1-2; perhaps TRBD1 as D (6 bases). V was shortened by 4 bases and J by 8 bases, with 17 bases between the two germline ends. The CDR3 consists of 14 residues. Germline lookup yields CDR1 MDHEN and CDR2 SYDVKM. The CDR3 is CASSSQGLQGGYTF. The DNA for the CDR3 is TGTGCCAGCAGTTCCCAGGGGCTCCAGGGAGGCTACACCTTC.

CDR3 protein: CASSPTGTAAPGNTIYF. CDR3 DNA sequence: TGTGCCAGCAGCCCTACCGGGACAGCAGCCCCTGGAAACACCATATATTTT. The chain couples TRBV9 to TRBJ1-3, with 7 bases aligning to TRBD1. The CDR3 has 17 amino acids. Losses at the gene ends were 4 bases for V and 2 bases for J; bases not matched to a gene: 12. Germline CDR1 and CDR2: SGDLS and YYNGEE.

V is TRBV24-1 and J is TRBJ2-3; 13 bases align to TRBD2. The germline CDR1 and CDR2 sequences are KGHDR and SFDVKD. V was clipped by 4 bases and J by 4 bases; unmatched bases: 4. This CDR3 is 16 amino acids long. CDR3: CATSDPTSGRPDTQYF. CDR3 coding DNA: TGTGCCACCAGTGACCCGACTAGCGGGAGGCCAGATACGCAGTATTTT.

V is TRBV5-1 and J is TRBJ2-5, with TRBD1 matching 10 bases. V shed 5 bases and J 5 bases; nucleotides not matched to a gene: 6. Germline-derived CDR1 and CDR2 are SGHRS and YFSETQ. The CDR3 spans 14 residues. The CDR3 DNA follows: TGCGCCAGCAGTCCCGACAGGGGGCAGGAGACCCAGTACTTC. Its protein is CASSPDRGQETQYF.

The rearrangement joins TRBV14 to TRBJ1-5; the match to TRBD1 covers 7 bases. The CDR3 runs 19 residues. V trimming: 1 base; J trimming: 0 bases; junction bases outside the gene matches: 12. CDR1 is SGHDN, CDR2 FVKESK, per germline. The DNA for the CDR3 is TGTGCCAGCAGCCAAGGCGCCGGGACAGTCGTCTATAGCAATCAGCCCCAGCATTTT. Amino acid sequence: CASSQGAGTVVYSNQPQHF.

This clone came up a few times. The chain links TRBV27 to TRBJ2-1, with 9 bases lining up with TRBD2. V dropped 5 bases and J dropped 6; count of bases not matched to a gene: 8. The CDR3 extends over 15 amino acids. The germline V gene encodes CDR1 MNHEY and CDR2 SMNVEV (reference sequence). Here the CDR3 DNA reads TGTGCCAGCAGTCCCGCGGGAGGGCGAGGCAATGAGCAGTTCTTC. Amino acid sequence: CASSPAGGRGNEQFF.

CDR3: CASSQGGGLAQGDTQYF. CDR3 nucleotides: TGTGCCAGCAGCCAAGGCGGGGGACTAGCGCAGGGAGATACGCAGTATTTT. The rearrangement joins TRBV3-1 (or the pseudogene TRBV3-2) to TRBJ2-3, with 10 nucleotides matching TRBD2. This CDR3 spans 17 amino acids. Trimming took 1 base from V and 5 from J; bases not matched to a gene: 9. Looked up from germline, CDR1 is LGHDT and CDR2 is YNNKEL (reference sequence).

The J gene is TRBJ2-1, the V gene TRBV29-1; 10 bases agree with TRBD2. The CDR3 extends over 17 amino acids. Trimming cost V 6 bases and J 5 bases; bases outside gene matches: 16. Germline CDR1 is SQVTM and CDR2 is ANQGSEA. The CDR3 reads CSVQGARFLAGDNEQFF. DNA of the CDR3: TGCAGCGTCCAAGGGGCCCGGTTCCTAGCGGGAGACAATGAGCAGTTCTTC.

This clone has a handful of counts. The V call is TRBV20-1, the J call TRBJ1-4; TRBD1 matches at 12 bases. Germline CDR1 reads DFQATT; CDR2 reads SNEGSKA (reference sequence). The CDR3 contains 16 residues. The junction had 8 bases not matched to a gene; V was cut back by 3 bases and J by 6 bases. CDR3 residues: CSASGGQGARYEKLFF. CDR3 bases: TGCAGTGCTAGTGGGGGACAGGGGGCCCGGTATGAAAAACTGTTTTTT.

The chain has TRBV7-8 and TRBJ2-1, with D uncertain. V lost 1 base, J lost 5 bases, and 15 bases lay in between. This CDR3 is built from 16 residues. Germline CDR1 SGHVS, CDR2 FQNEAQ. The CDR3 coding sequence is TGTGCCAGCAGCTTAGTCCGGCAGGTGGTCAACAATGAGCAGTTCTTC. Protein sequence: CASSLVRQVVNNEQFF.

The chain joins TRBV4-3 to TRBJ2-2, with unresolved D. This CDR3 is built from 15 residues. CDR1 is LGHNA, CDR2 YSLEER, per germline. The V end lost 1 base, the J end lost 0 bases, and 6 bases lay between the germline ends. The CDR3 nucleotides are TGCGCCAGCAGCCAAGTACAAGCGAACACCGGGGAGCTGTTTTTT. This gives the protein CASSQVQANTGELFF.

This chain links TRBV7-6 with TRBJ2-7, with 8 bases identical to TRBD1. Trimming removed 6 bases from V and 6 bases from J; junction bases left unmatched: 7. Germline lookup yields CDR1 SGHVS and CDR2 FNYEAQ. This CDR3 has 13 amino acids. The CDR3 reads CASRGGQGGEQYF. CDR3 sequence (DNA): TGTGCCAGCAGGGGAGGACAGGGTGGCGAGCAGTACTTC. The entire variable domain, with the rest obtained from reference TRBV7-6 and TRBJ2-7, is as follows: GAGVSQSPRYKVTKRGQDVALRCDPISGHVSLYWYRQALGQGPEFLTYFNYEAQQDKSGLPNDRFSAERPEGSISTLTIQRTEQRDSAMYRCASRGGQGGEQYFGPGTRLTVT.

Of note for this clone: Other nucleotide sequences in the sample specify the same CDR3. This chain links TRBV7-2 with TRBJ2-4; TRBD2 matches at 8 bases. This CDR3 has 15 amino acids. V shed 5 bases, J shed 4 bases, and the junction held 7 bases outside the gene matches. CDR1 is SGHTA, CDR2 FQGNSA, per germline. The CDR3: CASSPGGGGKNIQYF. CDR3 nucleotides: TGTGCCAGCAGCCCGGGGGGGGGCGGGAAAAACATTCAGTACTTC.

The CDR3 is CASRPRGQIEAFF. In DNA form, the CDR3 reads TGTGCCAGCAGGCCGCGTGGGCAGATTGAAGCTTTCTTT. This rearrangement joins TRBV12-3 or TRBV12-4 to TRBJ1-1; D is unresolved. The CDR3 is 13 residues long. Trimming took 6 bases from V and 7 from J, leaving 15 bases between them.

V and J are TRBV6-1 and TRBJ2-1, with TRBD2 matching 8 bases. CDR1 and CDR2 (germline): MNHNS, SASEGT. Losses at the gene ends were 3 bases for V and 9 bases for J; bases not matched to a gene: 4. This CDR3 is built from 13 residues. CDR3 residues: CASSDRTSGEQFF. Here the CDR3 DNA reads TGTGCCAGCAGTGATAGAACTAGCGGTGAGCAGTTCTTC.

The J gene is TRBJ2-1, the V gene TRBV27; TRBD2 matches at 15 bases. Germline V CDR1 and CDR2: MNHEY, SMNVEV (reference sequence). The CDR3 spans 17 residues. The J segment lost 5 bases and the V segment lost 5 bases, leaving 7 bases of the junction unmatched. In nucleotides, the CDR3 is TGTGCCAGCAGTGGACTAGCGGGAGGGCCTAGGAACAATGAGCAGTTCTTC. As protein: CASSGLAGGPRNNEQFF.

This clone has a count of ten or more. The sample carries other DNA sequences with the same CDR3. The V and J genes are TRBV5-1 and TRBJ1-5; D perhaps matches TRBD1 (5 bases). Trimming removed 0 bases at V and 6 bases at J, with 13 bases between. The CDR3 runs to 15 residues. Germline V lookup: CDR1 SGHRS, CDR2 YFSETQ. CDR3: CASSLGGGEGQPQHF. Written as DNA, the CDR3 is TGCGCCAGCAGCTTGGGGGGCGGGGAGGGTCAGCCCCAGCATTTT.

The chain carries TRBV7-9 and TRBJ1-2; TRBD1 matches 10 bases. The germline V gene has CDR1 SEHNR and CDR2 FQNEAQ (reference sequence). The CDR3 covers 13 residues. Unmatched junction bases numbered 2, after V lost 6 bases and J lost 4 bases. CDR3 sequence reads: CASRTGGFYGYTF. The DNA of the CDR3 is TGTGCCAGCAGGACAGGGGGCTTCTATGGCTACACCTTC.

The chain recombines TRBV9 with TRBJ2-1; D possibly corresponds to TRBD2 (5 bases). Germline V gene sequence: CDR1 SGDLS, CDR2 YYNGEE. This CDR3 has 16 residues. V was cut by 1 base and J by 2 bases, with 13 bases left in between. CDR3 in DNA: TGTGCCAGCAGCGTAAGCCTAGGACTTCCCTACAATGAGCAGTTCTTC. It yields the protein CASSVSLGLPYNEQFF.

The chain has TRBV29-1 and TRBJ2-5; D ambiguous. Germline values: CDR1 SQVTM, CDR2 ANQGSEA. Trimming stripped 7 bases from V and 4 bases from J, with 4 bases between. The CDR3 contains 9 residues. The CDR3, as DNA: TGCAGCGGAGGAGAGACCCAGTACTTC. As protein: CSGGETQYF. Together with reference TRBV29-1 and TRBJ2-5, the CDR3 gives the full variable domain: SAVISQKPSRDICQRGTSLTIQCQVDSQVTMMFWYRQQPGQSLTLIATANQGSEATYESGFVIDKFPISRPNLTFSTLTVSNMSPEDSSIYLCSGGETQYFGPGTRLLVL.

This clone was seen once. The genes are TRBV5-4 and TRBJ2-1, with TRBD2 identical over 13 bases. This CDR3 region has 15 residues. Germline-derived CDR1 and CDR2 are SGHNT and YYREEE (reference sequence). V trimming: 4 bases; J trimming: 6 bases; junction bases outside the gene matches: 4. CDR3 in DNA: TGTGCCAGCAGCCCCGGGACTAGCGGGATCAATGAGCAGTTCTTC. It specifies CASSPGTSGINEQFF.

The chain employs TRBV27 and TRBJ2-2, with 11 bases identical to TRBD2. This CDR3 is 15 amino acids long. Per the germline V gene, CDR1 is MNHEY and CDR2 is SMNVEV (reference sequence). V lost 6 bases and J lost 0; bases outside the gene matches: 0. This CDR3 is CASRLAGANTGELFF. In nucleotides, the CDR3 is TGTGCCAGCAGACTAGCGGGGGCGAACACCGGGGAGCTGTTTTTT.

This chain joins TRBV7-2 and TRBJ2-7; D gene ambiguous. The CDR3 contains 14 residues. Trimming removed 0 bases from V and 0 bases from J, with 6 bases in between. Per germline, CDR1 SGHTA and CDR2 FQGNSA. CDR3 protein: CASSLATNSYEQYF. The CDR3 DNA sequence: TGTGCCAGCAGCTTAGCCACAAACTCCTACGAGCAGTACTTC.

Only a few counts were recorded for this clone. This chain uses TRBV7-8 with TRBJ1-2; 9 nucleotides line up with TRBD1. Germline V gene lookup returns CDR1 SGHVS and CDR2 FQNEAQ. V trimming: 2 bases; J trimming: 1 base; junction bases outside the gene matches: 5. CDR3 size: 16 residues. The CDR3 region is CASSLKTGGNNYGYTF. DNA for the CDR3: TGTGCCAGCAGCTTAAAGACAGGGGGTAATAACTATGGCTACACCTTC.